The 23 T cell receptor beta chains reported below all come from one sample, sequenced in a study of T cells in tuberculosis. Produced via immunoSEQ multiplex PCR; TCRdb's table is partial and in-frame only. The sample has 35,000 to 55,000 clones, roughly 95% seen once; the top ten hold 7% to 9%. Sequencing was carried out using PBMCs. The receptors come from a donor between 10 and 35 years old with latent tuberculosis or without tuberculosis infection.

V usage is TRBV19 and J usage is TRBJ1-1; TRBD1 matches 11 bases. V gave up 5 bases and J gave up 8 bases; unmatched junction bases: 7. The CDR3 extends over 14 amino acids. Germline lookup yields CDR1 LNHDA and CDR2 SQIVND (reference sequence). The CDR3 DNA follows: TGTGCCAGTAGTTCGGACAGGGGGCTAGGGGAAGCTTTCTTT. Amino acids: CASSSDRGLGEAFF.

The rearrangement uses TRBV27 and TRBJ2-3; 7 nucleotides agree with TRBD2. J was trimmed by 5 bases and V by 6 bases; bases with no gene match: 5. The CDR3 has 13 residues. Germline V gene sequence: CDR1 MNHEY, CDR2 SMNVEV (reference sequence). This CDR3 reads CASSPGLGDTQYF. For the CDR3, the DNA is TGTGCCAGCAGCCCAGGACTAGGAGATACGCAGTATTTT.

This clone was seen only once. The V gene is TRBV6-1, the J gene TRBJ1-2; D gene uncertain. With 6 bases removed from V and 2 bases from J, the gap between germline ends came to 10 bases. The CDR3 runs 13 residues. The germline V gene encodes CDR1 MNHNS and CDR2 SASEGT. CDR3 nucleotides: TGTGCCAGCAGCCGTAACCGGAACTATGGCTACACCTTC. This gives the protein CASSRNRNYGYTF.

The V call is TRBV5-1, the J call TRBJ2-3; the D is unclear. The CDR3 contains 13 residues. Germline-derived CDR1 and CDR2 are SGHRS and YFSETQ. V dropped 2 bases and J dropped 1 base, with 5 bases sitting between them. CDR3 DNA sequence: TGCGCCAGCAGCTTTTATGGCACAGATACGCAGTATTTT. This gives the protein CASSFYGTDTQYF. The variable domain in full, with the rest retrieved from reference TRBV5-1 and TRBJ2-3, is KAGVTQTPRYLIKTRGQQVTLSCSPISGHRSVSWYQQTPGQGLQFLFEYFSETQRNKGNFPGRFSGRQFSNSRSEMNVSTLELGDSALYLCASSFYGTDTQYFGPGTRLTVL.

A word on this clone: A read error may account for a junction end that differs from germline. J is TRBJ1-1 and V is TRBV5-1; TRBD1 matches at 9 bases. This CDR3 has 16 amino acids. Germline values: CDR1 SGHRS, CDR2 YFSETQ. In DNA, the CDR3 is TGCGCCAGCAGGTTGGACAGGGGCCTTACTAACACTGAAGCTTTCTTT. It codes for CASRLDRGLTNTEAFF.

CDR3 amino acids: CASRGRGNSNQPQHF. The CDR3, as DNA: TGCGCCAGCAGGGGGAGGGGGAATAGCAATCAGCCCCAGCATTTT. This rearrangement joins TRBV10-2 to TRBJ1-5; TRBD1 is a possible D gene (6 bases). The ends were cut back, 6 bases at V and 0 bases at J, with 12 bases in the middle. Germline V gene lookup returns CDR1 WSHSY and CDR2 SAAADI. The CDR3 runs 15 residues.

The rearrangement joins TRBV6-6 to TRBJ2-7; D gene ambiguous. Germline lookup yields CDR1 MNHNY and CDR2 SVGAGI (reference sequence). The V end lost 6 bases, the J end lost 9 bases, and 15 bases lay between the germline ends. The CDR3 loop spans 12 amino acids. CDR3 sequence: CASSPLVTGQYF. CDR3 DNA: TGTGCCAGCAGCCCTCTGGTTACCGGGCAGTACTTC.

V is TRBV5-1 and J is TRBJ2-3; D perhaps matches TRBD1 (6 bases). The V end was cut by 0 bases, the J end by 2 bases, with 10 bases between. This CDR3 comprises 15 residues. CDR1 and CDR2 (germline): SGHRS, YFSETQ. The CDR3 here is CASSLERGYTDTQYF. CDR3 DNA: TGCGCCAGCAGCTTGGAGAGGGGGTACACAGATACGCAGTATTTT.

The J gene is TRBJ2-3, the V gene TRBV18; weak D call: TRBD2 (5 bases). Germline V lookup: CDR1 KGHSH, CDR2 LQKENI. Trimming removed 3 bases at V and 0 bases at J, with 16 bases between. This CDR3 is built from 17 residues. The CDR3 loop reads CASSPPLRGPSTDTQYF. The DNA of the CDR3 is TGTGCCAGCTCACCCCCCTTACGGGGTCCTAGCACAGATACGCAGTATTTT.

CDR3 nucleotides: TGTGCCAGCAGCTTATACATCCCCAACACTGAAGCTTTCTTT. Its translation is CASSLYIPNTEAFF. The chain joins TRBV7-2 to TRBJ1-1; no clear D gene. The length of the CDR3 is 14 residues. Germline-derived CDR1 and CDR2 are SGHTA and FQGNSA. Trimming removed 2 bases from V and 2 bases from J, with 9 bases in between. The full variable domain, completed using reference TRBV7-2 and TRBJ1-1, is GAGVSQSPSNKVTEKGKDVELRCDPISGHTALYWYRQSLGQGLEFLIYFQGNSAPDKSGLPSDRFSAERTGGSVSTLTIQRTQQEDSAVYLCASSLYIPNTEAFFGQGTRLTVV.

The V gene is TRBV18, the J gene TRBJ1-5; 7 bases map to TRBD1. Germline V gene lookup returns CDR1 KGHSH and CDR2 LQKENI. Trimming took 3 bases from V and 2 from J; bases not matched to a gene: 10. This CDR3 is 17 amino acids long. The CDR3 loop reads CASSPRGGGGRNQPQHF. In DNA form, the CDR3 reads TGTGCCAGCTCACCCCGCGGAGGGGGCGGCCGCAATCAGCCCCAGCATTTT.

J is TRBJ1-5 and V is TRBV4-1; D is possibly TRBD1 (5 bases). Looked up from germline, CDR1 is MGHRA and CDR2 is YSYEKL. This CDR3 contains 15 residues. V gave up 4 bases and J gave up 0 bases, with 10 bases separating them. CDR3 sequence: CASSPGHNSNQPQHF. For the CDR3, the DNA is TGCGCCAGCAGCCCCGGACATAATAGCAATCAGCCCCAGCATTTT.

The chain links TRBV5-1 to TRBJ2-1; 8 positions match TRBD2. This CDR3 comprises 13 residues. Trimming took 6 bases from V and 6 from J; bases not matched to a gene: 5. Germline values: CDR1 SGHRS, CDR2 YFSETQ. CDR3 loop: CASIAREGNEQFF. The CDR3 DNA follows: TGCGCCAGCATAGCACGGGAGGGCAATGAGCAGTTCTTC.

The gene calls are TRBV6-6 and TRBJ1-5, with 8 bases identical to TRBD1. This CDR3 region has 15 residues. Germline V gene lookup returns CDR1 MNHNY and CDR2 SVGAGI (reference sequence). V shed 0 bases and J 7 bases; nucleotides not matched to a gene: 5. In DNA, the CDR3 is TGTGCCAGCAGTTACTCGGGCAGGGGGCTCCAGCCCCAGCATTTT. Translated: CASSYSGRGLQPQHF.

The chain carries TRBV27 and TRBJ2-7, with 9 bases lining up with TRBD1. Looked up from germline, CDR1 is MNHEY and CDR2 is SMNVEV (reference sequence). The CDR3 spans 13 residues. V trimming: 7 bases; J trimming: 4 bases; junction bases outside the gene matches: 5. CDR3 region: CASIGDREYEQYF. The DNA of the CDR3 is TGTGCCAGCATAGGGGACAGGGAGTACGAGCAGTACTTC.

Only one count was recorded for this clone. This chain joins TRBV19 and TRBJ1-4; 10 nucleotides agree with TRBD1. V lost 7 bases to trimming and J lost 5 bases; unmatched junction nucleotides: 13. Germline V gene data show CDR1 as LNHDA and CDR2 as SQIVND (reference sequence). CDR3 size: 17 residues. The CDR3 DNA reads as TGTGCCAGTACCCTTCTTTTTCCGGGACAGGGGAATGAAAAACTGTTTTTT. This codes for CASTLLFPGQGNEKLFF.

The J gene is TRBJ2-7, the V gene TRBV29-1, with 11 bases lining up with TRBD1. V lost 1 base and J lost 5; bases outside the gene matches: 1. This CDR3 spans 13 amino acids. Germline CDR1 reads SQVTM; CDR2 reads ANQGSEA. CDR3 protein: CSVEGTGGHEQYF. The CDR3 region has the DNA TGCAGCGTTGAAGGGACAGGGGGCCACGAGCAGTACTTC.

In DNA, the CDR3 is TGTGCCAGCAGGCCGGGACTAGCGGGGTCCGGGGAGCTGTTTTTT. Its protein is CASRPGLAGSGELFF. This chain uses TRBV6-5 with TRBJ2-2; 13 bases are a match to TRBD2. V lost 6 bases, J lost 6 bases, and 4 bases stayed unmatched. CDR1 and CDR2 (germline): MNHEY, SVGAGI. The CDR3 is made up of 15 amino acids.

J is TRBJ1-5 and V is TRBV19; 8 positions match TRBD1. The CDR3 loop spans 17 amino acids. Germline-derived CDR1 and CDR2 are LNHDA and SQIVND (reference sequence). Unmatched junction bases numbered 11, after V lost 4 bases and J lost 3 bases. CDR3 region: CASSTIRQGKTNQPQHF. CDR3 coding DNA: TGTGCCAGTAGTACAATTAGACAGGGGAAGACCAATCAGCCCCAGCATTTT.

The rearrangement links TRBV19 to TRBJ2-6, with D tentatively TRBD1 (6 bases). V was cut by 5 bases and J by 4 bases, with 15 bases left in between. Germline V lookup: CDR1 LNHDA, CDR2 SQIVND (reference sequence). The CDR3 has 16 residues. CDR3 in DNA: TGTGCCAGTAGTCCAACAGGGATTTCCGGGGCCAACGTCCTGACTTTC. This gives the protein CASSPTGISGANVLTF.

The DNA of the CDR3 is TGCGCCAGCAGCTATTCTCAGGGGGCGCGCAATGAGCAGTTCTTC. Its translation is CASSYSQGARNEQFF. The chain couples TRBV5-1 to TRBJ2-1; TRBD1 agrees at 8 bases. V was clipped by 3 bases and J by 6 bases; unmatched bases: 8. Germline V gene lookup returns CDR1 SGHRS and CDR2 YFSETQ. The length of the CDR3 is 15 residues.

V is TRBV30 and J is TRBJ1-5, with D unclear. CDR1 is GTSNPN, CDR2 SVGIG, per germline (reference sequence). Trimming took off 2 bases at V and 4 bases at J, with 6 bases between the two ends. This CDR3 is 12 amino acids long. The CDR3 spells CAWSRRNQPQHF. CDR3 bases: TGTGCCTGGAGTAGGAGGAATCAGCCCCAGCATTTT. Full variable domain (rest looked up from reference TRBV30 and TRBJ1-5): SQTIHQWPATLVQPVGSPLSLECTVEGTSNPNLYWYRQAAGRGLQLLFYSVGIGQISSEVPQNLSASRPQDRQFILSSKKLLLSDSGFYLCAWSRRNQPQHFGDGTRLSIL.

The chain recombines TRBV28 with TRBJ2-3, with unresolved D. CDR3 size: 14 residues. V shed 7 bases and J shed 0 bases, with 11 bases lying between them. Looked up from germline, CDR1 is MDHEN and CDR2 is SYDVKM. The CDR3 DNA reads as TGTGCCAGCAAGCCTCATACTAGCACAGATACGCAGTATTTT. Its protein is CASKPHTSTDTQYF.